The 25 T cell receptor beta chains below come from one sample, sequenced in a study of blood T cell repertoires in COVID-19. Generated by immunoSEQ multiplex PCR, the TCRdb table keeps only in-frame clones and is missing some. Seen here are around 130,000 clones, 88% observed once, and the top ten hold 10% to 13%. The sequencing sample was made of peripheral blood. The receptors stem from a man in his 60s with active or convalescent COVID-19.

The genes are TRBV2 and TRBJ2-7; D remains unclear. The germline gives CDR1 SNHLY, CDR2 FYNNEI. The V and J ends lost 6 bases and 9 bases respectively, with 15 bases between them. This CDR3 comprises 12 residues. In nucleotides, the CDR3 is TGTGCCAGCAGATACGGTACGGTCGGGCAGTACTTC. Translating it yields CASRYGTVGQYF.

The CDR3 nucleotides read TGTGCCAGCAGCTTAAGGGGGGGCCAGGTTGAAAAACTGTTTTTT. Translating it yields CASSLRGGQVEKLFF. The genes are TRBV5-6 and TRBJ1-4; D perhaps matches TRBD1 (6 bases). Trimming took off 2 bases at V and 7 bases at J, with 15 bases between the two ends. Per the germline V gene, CDR1 is SGHDT and CDR2 is YYEEEE. CDR3 length equals 15 residues.

The chain employs TRBV14 and TRBJ1-2; 7 bases are shared with TRBD1. V trimming: 4 bases; J trimming: 7 bases; junction bases outside the gene matches: 9. CDR3 size: 14 residues. Per the germline V gene, CDR1 is SGHDN and CDR2 is FVKESK. CDR3 in amino acids: CASSPYTGVGGYTF. CDR3 in DNA: TGTGCCAGCAGCCCATATACAGGGGTCGGTGGCTACACCTTC.

The sample holds one count of this clone. This rearrangement joins TRBV5-4 to TRBJ2-7; 9 bases are a match to TRBD2. This CDR3 contains 13 residues. Germline V gives CDR1 SGHNT, CDR2 YYREEE (reference sequence). J gave up 5 bases and V 4 bases, and 4 bases lay outside the gene matches. CDR3 protein: CASSLSGSNEQYF. The CDR3 region has the DNA TGTGCCAGCAGCCTTAGCGGGAGTAACGAGCAGTACTTC.

The chain links TRBV7-2 to TRBJ2-1; 10 bases match TRBD2. The CDR3 is 13 residues long. The ends lost 5 bases at V and 9 bases at J; junction bases unmatched: 4. The V gene's germline CDR1 is SGHTA and CDR2 FQGNSA. The CDR3 coding sequence is TGTGCCAGCAGCGCTGGACTAGCGGCTGAGCAGTTCTTC. Residues: CASSAGLAAEQFF.

The CDR3 nucleotides read TGTGCCAGCACGCGCCGTAAGAACCAAAACTATGGCTACACCTTC. This sequence encodes CASTRRKNQNYGYTF. The chain joins TRBV12-1 to TRBJ1-2. TRBV12-1 has pseudogene status. This CDR3 is 15 amino acids long.

This clone was found once. This chain links TRBV5-1 with TRBJ2-3; 10 bases are shared with TRBD1. Trimming removed 4 bases from V and 1 base from J; junction bases left unmatched: 9. The CDR3 has 17 amino acids. The germline gives CDR1 SGHRS, CDR2 YFSETQ. Here the CDR3 DNA reads TGCGCCAGCAGCCCCCTGGACAGGGGGATACGCACAGATACGCAGTATTTT. Its protein product is CASSPLDRGIRTDTQYF.

This chain connects TRBV18 to TRBJ1-3; the D is unclear. The length of the CDR3 is 15 residues. Trimming cost V 3 bases and J 0 bases, with 9 bases left between them. Germline V gene data show CDR1 as KGHSH and CDR2 as LQKENI. The CDR3 protein is CASSPDSSSGNTIYF. Written as DNA, the CDR3 is TGTGCCAGCTCACCGGACTCAAGCTCTGGAAACACCATATATTTT.

This clone was counted once. The rearrangement links TRBV4-1 to TRBJ2-7, with no clear D. Germline V gives CDR1 MGHRA, CDR2 YSYEKL. This CDR3 has 17 amino acids. V lost 0 bases to trimming and J lost 3 bases, with 18 bases between them. This chain's CDR3 is CASSQEVALSRLYEQYF. In DNA, the CDR3 is TGCGCCAGCAGCCAAGAGGTCGCCTTATCGCGTCTCTACGAGCAGTACTTC.

This chain connects TRBV27 to TRBJ2-2, with 9 bases lining up with TRBD1. This CDR3 region has 17 residues. Per the germline V gene, CDR1 is MNHEY and CDR2 is SMNVEV (reference sequence). Trimming took 1 base from V and 4 from J; bases not matched to a gene: 7. CDR3 region: CASSLFTGGAGTGELFF. The CDR3 DNA follows: TGTGCCAGCAGTTTATTCACAGGGGGCGCGGGCACCGGGGAGCTGTTTTTT.

The V gene is TRBV19, the J gene TRBJ1-1, with D possibly being TRBD1 (6 bases). The germline V gene encodes CDR1 LNHDA and CDR2 SQIVND (reference sequence). CDR3 length: 15 residues. V shed 5 bases and J shed 5 bases, with 18 bases lying between them. The CDR3 spells CASSSTSTGKTEAFF. DNA of the CDR3: TGTGCCAGTAGTTCAACTTCGACAGGTAAGACTGAAGCTTTCTTT.

Here the CDR3 reads CATQDRDYLTDTQYF. CDR3 nucleotide sequence: TGTGCCACTCAGGACCGGGACTACCTCACAGATACGCAGTATTTT. V and J are TRBV19 and TRBJ2-3; 7 nucleotides line up with TRBD2. V was pared by 10 bases and J by 2 bases, with 12 bases of the junction left unmatched. There are 15 residues in the CDR3. In germline, CDR1 is LNHDA, CDR2 SQIVND (reference sequence).

This chain connects TRBV29-1 to TRBJ2-1, with 12 bases matching TRBD2. From germline, CDR1 is SQVTM and CDR2 ANQGSEA. This CDR3 contains 16 residues. V shed 6 bases and J 2 bases; nucleotides not matched to a gene: 8. CDR3 amino acids: CSVSSGRARAYNEQFF. CDR3 sequence (DNA): TGCAGCGTATCTAGCGGGAGGGCCAGGGCCTACAATGAGCAGTTCTTC.

This chain connects TRBV19 to TRBJ2-7; 9 positions match TRBD1. Germline V CDR1 and CDR2: LNHDA, SQIVND (reference sequence). V was clipped by 6 bases and J by 2 bases; unmatched bases: 5. The CDR3 extends over 14 amino acids. The CDR3 region is CASRADRGTYEQYF. The CDR3, as DNA: TGTGCCAGTAGGGCGGACAGGGGAACCTACGAGCAGTACTTC.

This chain links TRBV5-1 with TRBJ2-1; 10 nucleotides align to TRBD2. The germline V gene encodes CDR1 SGHRS and CDR2 YFSETQ. Germline trimming cut 4 bases from V and 4 bases from J; bases unmatched to any gene: 5. The CDR3 extends over 15 amino acids. In DNA, the CDR3 is TGCGCCAGCAGCGTGAATAGCGGGGGGTACAATGAGCAGTTCTTC. Protein product: CASSVNSGGYNEQFF. Complete variable domain (other parts from reference TRBV5-1 and TRBJ2-1): KAGVTQTPRYLIKTRGQQVTLSCSPISGHRSVSWYQQTPGQGLQFLFEYFSETQRNKGNFPGRFSGRQFSNSRSEMNVSTLELGDSALYLCASSVNSGGYNEQFFGPGTRLTVL.

V usage is TRBV11-3 and J usage is TRBJ2-3; unclear D gene. The germline V gene encodes CDR1 SGHNT and CDR2 YENEEA. The CDR3 is 13 residues long. With 1 base removed from V and 7 bases from J, the gap between germline ends came to 9 bases. The CDR3 DNA reads as TGTGCCAGCAGCTTAGGAGCTCTAAATACGCAGTATTTT. Its protein is CASSLGALNTQYF. Full variable domain (rest looked up from reference TRBV11-3 and TRBJ2-3): EAGVVQSPRYKIIEKKQPVAFWCNPISGHNTLYWYLQNLGQGPELLIRYENEEAVDDSQLPKDRFSAERLKGVDSTLKIQPAELGDSAVYLCASSLGALNTQYFGPGTRLTVL.

This chain links TRBV10-3 with TRBJ2-5; possible D gene TRBD1, 6 bases. CDR1 ENHRY and CDR2 SYGVKD come from the germline V gene. Trimming took off 10 bases at V and 1 base at J, with 10 bases between the two ends. The CDR3 loop spans 12 amino acids. This CDR3 reads CATRGIQETQYF. The CDR3 DNA reads as TGTGCCACCAGGGGCATCCAAGAGACCCAGTACTTC.

The rearrangement joins TRBV5-8 to TRBJ1-2; 9 bases align to TRBD1. The V and J ends lost 3 bases and 5 bases, in that order; junction bases with no gene match: 8. CDR1 is SGHTS, CDR2 YDEGEE, per germline. CDR3 size: 15 residues. As DNA, the CDR3 is TGTGCCAGCAGCTCGGGACACGGGACAGGGTATGGCTACACCTTC. Residues: CASSSGHGTGYGYTF.

CDR3 amino acids: CASSSQTRGRDTEAFF. The CDR3 nucleotides read TGTGCCAGTAGTTCCCAAACCCGAGGTCGGGACACTGAAGCTTTCTTT. The chain links TRBV19 to TRBJ1-1; D is unresolved. Germline V CDR1 and CDR2: LNHDA, SQIVND (reference sequence). The V end lost 5 bases, the J end lost 3 bases, and 19 bases lay between the germline ends. This CDR3 contains 16 residues.

The rearrangement uses TRBV5-6 and TRBJ1-3; TRBD1 matches 10 bases. Per the germline V gene, CDR1 is SGHDT and CDR2 is YYEEEE. This CDR3 has 15 residues. The trim removed 4 bases at V and 2 bases at J, leaving 3 bases unmatched. In nucleotides, the CDR3 is TGTGCCAGCAGCCCAGGGACAGGGGCTGGAAACACCATATATTTT. This gives the protein CASSPGTGAGNTIYF.

The gene calls are TRBV6-1 and TRBJ2-7; 7 nucleotides line up with TRBD1. The V and J ends lost 5 bases and 3 bases, in that order; junction bases with no gene match: 4. CDR3 length: 13 amino acids. Germline V gene data show CDR1 as MNHNS and CDR2 as SASEGT. The CDR3: CASSQYRGYEQYF. The DNA for the CDR3 is TGTGCCAGCAGTCAATACAGGGGCTACGAGCAGTACTTC.

This chain links TRBV11-2 with TRBJ2-1; weak D call: TRBD1 (5 bases). Germline CDR1 is SGHAT and CDR2 is FQNNGV. The CDR3 length is 15 residues. V was shortened by 5 bases and J by 0 bases, with 11 bases between the two germline ends. The CDR3 loop is CASSNRQISYNEQFF. As DNA, the CDR3 is TGTGCCAGCAGCAACCGACAGATCTCCTACAATGAGCAGTTCTTC.

In DNA, the CDR3 is TGTGCCAGCAGCGTAACCCCTAAGAGGGCTCTGAACGAGCAGTACTTC. Protein: CASSVTPKRALNEQYF. The rearrangement uses TRBV9 and TRBJ2-7; D may be TRBD2 (5 bases). Germline CDR1 is SGDLS and CDR2 is YYNGEE. V lost 1 base, J lost 5 bases, and 19 bases lay in between. This CDR3 region has 16 residues.

This chain uses TRBV9 with TRBJ2-2; D is perhaps TRBD1 (5 bases). This CDR3 region has 17 residues. Trimming took off 3 bases at V and 3 bases at J, with 18 bases between the two ends. Per germline, CDR1 SGDLS and CDR2 YYNGEE. The CDR3 protein is CASSDPLVDTDTGELFF. CDR3 bases: TGTGCCAGCAGCGACCCCCTCGTGGACACCGACACCGGGGAGCTGTTTTTT.

This chain joins TRBV7-9 and TRBJ1-1; 7 bases line up with TRBD1. With V trimmed by 7 bases and J by 4 bases, 9 bases remained unmatched. Germline loops: CDR1 SEHNR, CDR2 FQNEAQ (reference sequence). The CDR3 runs to 14 residues. The CDR3 coding sequence is TGTGCCAGCACCCTAACTGACAGGGCCACTGAAGCTTTCTTT. It specifies CASTLTDRATEAFF.